This T cell receptor (beta chain) was observed in a study of CD8 T cells in Susac syndrome (dated by TCRdb to about 2019). In the study overall: Whether CD8+ T cell activation and differentiation in Susac syndrome was antigen driven was tested using repertoire sequencing. Broad study findings and their caveats: The number of individuals in the TCR sequencing and HLA analysis was recognized as being relatively small.

RNA was extracted using the RNeasy kit, and about 0.45 to 1 ug of the RNA was reverse transcribed with random hexamers. The immunoSEQ multiplex PCR assay, covering 54 Vbeta and 13 Jbeta segments, was used to amplify TCR beta CDR3 regions. PCR amplification bias was corrected using a synthetic template baseline for primer optimization and computational correction. Turning to the authors' computational methods: Reads were assigned to V, D and J genes according to IMGT and analyzed in immunoSEQ Analyzer, with only productive sequences retained. Clonality was computed as one minus Shannon entropy normalized by log2 of the number of productive unique sequences. For each patient and control, public and private clones were evaluated within the 100 most prevalent clones. A clone was defined as Susac-specific if it was absent from the healthy and MS cohorts, from roughly 990 published viral clones and from other ImmuneACCESS disease sequences. TCRdb cleaned the public reads at Q25 with fastp, built clones with MiXCR and kept in-frame beta chains. Rows with one shared CDR3 protein collapse into an entry with the most common genes and DNA. TCRdb assigned the V and J calls; the authors' analysis was not used. The sample has under 350,000 distinct CDR3 sequences on record, around 90% of them singletons. The ten largest clones capture approximately 0.065% of the sample.

Points on this clonotype: The specificity of this receptor is unknown. Qualities for individual bases were not recorded, and no much larger clone is one base off.

Peripheral blood CD8+ and CD4+ T cells from healthy donors, Susac syndrome patients and multiple sclerosis patients were profiled by high-throughput TCR beta sequencing. The multiple sclerosis controls were treatment-naive patients whose relapsing-remitting disease, either stable or active, fulfilled the revised McDonald criteria. Bulk CD8+ and CD4+ T cells were purified magnetically by negative isolation, whereas CD8+ TEMRA cells were enriched by FACS. Blood was collected in EDTA tubes and processed within 24 hours, with PBMCs isolated through density gradient centrifugation. PBMCs intended for TCR sequencing were cryopreserved in liquid nitrogen and thawed later in a water bath at 37 degrees C. The sorted or isolated CD4+, CD8+ and CD8+ TEMRA cells reached a purity of at least 90%. Material: CD4+ T cells from PBMCs. The receptor was isolated from a human donor with multiple sclerosis.

The CDR3 protein: CSASTGVTGELFF. The nucleotides read TGCAGTGCCTCGACAGGGGTGACCGGGGAGCTGTTTTTT. The chain employs TRBV20-1 and TRBJ2-2; 8 bases in the middle match TRBD1. Trimming leaves V shorter by 6 bases and J shorter by 5 bases, with the junction holding 5 bases beyond the gene matches. Looking up the germline V gene (reference sequence) yields CDR1 DFQATT and CDR2 SNEGSKA. From cysteine to phenylalanine, the CDR3 is 13 amino acids long. Just CDR3 DNA is preserved here, 39 bases in frame from base 1.